A selection of T cell receptor beta chains follows, all from one sample in a study of OX40 agonist ivuxolimab in advanced cancers. Generated by immunoSEQ multiplex PCR, the TCRdb table keeps only in-frame clones and is missing some. This sample carries tens of thousands of clones, approximately 95% of them seen once, and the ten largest clones take 20%. Sequenced material: CD4+ or CD8+ T cells sorted from blood, taken in a trial of the OX40 agonist ivuxolimab. The source of these receptors is an adult with an advanced solid tumor such as melanoma, head and neck, liver or kidney cancer. CDR3s include the opening cysteine and the closing phenylalanine or tryptophan. The D gene is left open where the match is weak. The listing skips clone size in some rows; elsewhere it reads once, few, many or a size class.

TRBV28,.,once,TRBJ2-7,TGTGCCAGCACTTTAGGGACTTACAATCTCAACTACGAGCAGTACTTC,CASTLGTYNLNYEQYF
TRBV7-3,.,.,TRBJ2-5,TGTGCCAGCAGCCTTGACGGGGAGACCCAGTACTTC,CASSLDGETQYF
TRBV4-2,.,.,TRBJ1-2,TGTGCCAGCAGCCAAGGAGAGAGTAGAGAGGGGTATGGCTACACCTTC,CASSQGESREGYGYTF
TRBV4-3,.,.,TRBJ2-4,TGCGCCAGCAGCCAGGGGGCGACGGTAGCCAAAAACATTCAGTACTTC,CASSQGATVAKNIQYF
TRBV7-2,TRBD1,.,TRBJ2-7,TGTGCCAGCAGTCCTGGACAGGGGCCTCCCTACGAGCAGTACTTC,CASSPGQGPPYEQYF
TRBV10-1,TRBD2,.,TRBJ2-1,TGCGCCACCGGGACTAGCGGCTCCTACAATGAGCAGTTCTTC,CATGTSGSYNEQFF
TRBV28,.,.,TRBJ1-2,TGTGCCAGCAGTCCGCGGCTCGACAGATCCGGCTACACCTTC,CASSPRLDRSGYTF
TRBV5-1,.,.,TRBJ2-3,TGCGCCAGCAGCTTTACCCCGGGAAGCGACACAGATACGCAGTATTTT,CASSFTPGSDTDTQYF
TRBV4-3,TRBD2,.,TRBJ2-1,TGCGCCAGCAGCCAAGAGTTGCTAGCGGATGAGCAGTTCTTC,CASSQELLADEQFF
TRBV4-1,.,.,TRBJ1-1,TGCGCCAGCAGCCAAGATCGGGGGAACACTGAAGCTTTCTTT,CASSQDRGNTEAFF
TRBV19,TRBD1,once,TRBJ1-5,TGTGCCAGTAATGACAGGGACAATCAGCCCCAGCATTTT,CASNDRDNQPQHF
TRBV27,TRBD2,.,TRBJ2-3,TGTGCCAGCAGTTTCGGACTAGCCGGAGATACGCAGTATTTT,CASSFGLAGDTQYF
TRBV27,.,.,TRBJ1-2,TGTGCCAGCAGTCTTGGCGCCCCTGGCTATGGCTACACCTTC,CASSLGAPGYGYTF
TRBV29-1,TRBD1,.,TRBJ2-5,TGCAGCGTCGGCCCCATGGACAGGGGAATGGAGACCCAGTACTTC,CSVGPMDRGMETQYF
TRBV28,.,.,TRBJ1-5,TGTGCCAGCAGTACCTTTTATCAGGAAAGCAATCAGCCCCAGCATTTT,CASSTFYQESNQPQHF
TRBV27,TRBD2,.,TRBJ2-7,TGTGCCAGCAGTCCGACAGAGATTTTAGCGGGAGGAGGGTACGAGCAGTACTTC,CASSPTEILAGGGYEQYF
TRBV7-9,.,.,TRBJ1-2,TGTGCCAGCAGCAGCAGCTGGAGGGAGTATGGCTACACCTTC,CASSSSWREYGYTF
TRBV7-2,.,.,TRBJ1-1,TGTGCCAGCAGCTTCGCCCCTGAAGCTTTCTTT,CASSFAPEAFF
TRBV10-1,.,once,TRBJ2-7,TGCGCCAGCAGTCAGGACAGAGCCTACGAGCAGTACTTC,CASSQDRAYEQYF
TRBV5-1,.,.,TRBJ2-1,TGCGCCAGCAGCTTGGTCGGGCACAATGAGCAGTTCTTC,CASSLVGHNEQFF
TRBV6-1,TRBD1,.,TRBJ1-5,TGTGCCAGCAAACCCAGACAGGGGAGTCAGCCCCAGCATTTT,CASKPRQGSQPQHF
TRBV27,.,.,TRBJ2-4,TGTGCCAGCAGTTACGCGGGGCAGGGCATTCAGTACTTC,CASSYAGQGIQYF
TRBV2,TRBD1,.,TRBJ1-2,TGTGCCAGCCGCCCGACAGGGGGCTATGGCTACACCTTC,CASRPTGGYGYTF
TRBV7-9,.,.,TRBJ1-2,TGTGCCAGCAGCTTTGAGGGCTTCGGCTATGGCTACACCTTC,CASSFEGFGYGYTF
TRBV18,TRBD2,.,TRBJ2-1,TGTGCCAGCTCACCCCCGGCGGAAAGCGGGGGGGCTTACAATGAGCAGTTCTTC,CASSPPAESGGAYNEQFF
TRBV6-5,TRBD1,.,TRBJ1-2,TGTGCCATCACCCAGGGACAGGGAAACTATGGCTACACCTTC,CAITQGQGNYGYTF
TRBV5-6,TRBD1,.,TRBJ1-2,TGTGCCAGCAGCTTGGAGGGGGCGGGGGGACCTTTCTATGGCTACACCTTC,CASSLEGAGGPFYGYTF
TRBV7-9,.,.,TRBJ2-7,TGTGCCAGCAGCCACAGAGAGGGGAACTCCTACGAGCAGTACTTC,CASSHREGNSYEQYF
TRBV9,TRBD1,few,TRBJ1-2,TGTGCCAGCAGCGTAGGACAGGGGGACTATGGCTACACCTTC,CASSVGQGDYGYTF
TRBV13,.,.,TRBJ2-1,TGTGCCAGCAGCTTGTTTCGCTCCTACAATGAGCAGTTCTTC,CASSLFRSYNEQFF